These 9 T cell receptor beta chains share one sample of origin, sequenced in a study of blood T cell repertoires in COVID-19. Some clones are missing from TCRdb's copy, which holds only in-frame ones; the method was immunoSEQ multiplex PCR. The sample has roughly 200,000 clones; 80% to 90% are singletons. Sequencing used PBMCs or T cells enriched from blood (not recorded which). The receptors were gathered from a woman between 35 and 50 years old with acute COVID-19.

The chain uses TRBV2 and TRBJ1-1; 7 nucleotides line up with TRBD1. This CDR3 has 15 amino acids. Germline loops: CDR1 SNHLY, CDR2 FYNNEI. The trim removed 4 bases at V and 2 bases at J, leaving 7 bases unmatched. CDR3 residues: CASSALGTENTEAFF. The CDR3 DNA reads TGTGCCAGCAGTGCCCTAGGGACAGAAAACACTGAAGCTTTCTTT.

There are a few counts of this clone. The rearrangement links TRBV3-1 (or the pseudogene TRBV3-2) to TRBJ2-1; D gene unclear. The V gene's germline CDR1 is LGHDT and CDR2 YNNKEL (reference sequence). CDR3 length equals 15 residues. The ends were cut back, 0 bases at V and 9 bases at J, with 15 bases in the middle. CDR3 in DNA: TGTGCCAGCAGCCAAGATCAGCGTCCCTTGGGTGAGCAGTTCTTC. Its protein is CASSQDQRPLGEQFF.

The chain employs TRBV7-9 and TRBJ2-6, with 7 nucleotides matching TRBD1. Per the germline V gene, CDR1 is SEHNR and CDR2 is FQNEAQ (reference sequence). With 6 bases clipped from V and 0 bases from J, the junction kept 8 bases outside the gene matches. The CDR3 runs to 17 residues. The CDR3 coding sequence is TGTGCCAGCAGGACCGGGCAGGGGGTCTCTGGGGCCAACGTCCTGACTTTC. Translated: CASRTGQGVSGANVLTF.

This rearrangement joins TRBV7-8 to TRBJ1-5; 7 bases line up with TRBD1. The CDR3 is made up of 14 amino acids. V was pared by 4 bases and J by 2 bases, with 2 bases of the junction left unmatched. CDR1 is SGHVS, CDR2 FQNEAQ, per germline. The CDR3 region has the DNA TGTGCCAGCAGCTCGGACAGGCGCAATCAGCCCCAGCATTTT. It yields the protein CASSSDRRNQPQHF.

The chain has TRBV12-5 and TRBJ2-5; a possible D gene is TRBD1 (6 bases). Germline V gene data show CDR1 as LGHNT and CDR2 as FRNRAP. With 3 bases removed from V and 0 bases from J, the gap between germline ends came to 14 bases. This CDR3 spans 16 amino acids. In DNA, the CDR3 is TGTGCTAGTGGTTTAGGGACACGGGGTTACCAAGAGACCCAGTACTTC. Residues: CASGLGTRGYQETQYF. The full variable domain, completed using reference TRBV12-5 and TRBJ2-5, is DARVTQTPRHKVTEMGQEVTMRCQPILGHNTVFWYRQTMMQGLELLAYFRNRAPLDDSGMPKDRFSAEMPDATLATLKIQPSEPRDSAVYFCASGLGTRGYQETQYFGPGTRLLVL.

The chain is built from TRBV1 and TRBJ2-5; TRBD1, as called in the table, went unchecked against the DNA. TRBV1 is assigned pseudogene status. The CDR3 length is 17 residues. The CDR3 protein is CTSSQDQGSLIRETQYF. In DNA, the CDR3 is TGCACCAGCAGCCAAGATCAGGGCTCCCTGATCCGGGAGACCCAGTACTTC.

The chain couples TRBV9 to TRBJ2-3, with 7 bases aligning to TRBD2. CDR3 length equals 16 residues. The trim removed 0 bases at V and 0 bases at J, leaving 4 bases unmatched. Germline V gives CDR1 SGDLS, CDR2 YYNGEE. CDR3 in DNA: TGTGCCAGCAGCGTAGCTACGGGGGGTAGCACAGATACGCAGTATTTT. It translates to CASSVATGGSTDTQYF.

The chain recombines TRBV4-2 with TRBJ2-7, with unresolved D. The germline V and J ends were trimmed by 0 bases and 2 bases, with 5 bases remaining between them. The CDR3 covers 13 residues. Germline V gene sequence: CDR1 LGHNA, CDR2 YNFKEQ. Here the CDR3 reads CASSQDLTYEQYF. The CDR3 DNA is TGTGCCAGCAGCCAAGATCTAACCTACGAGCAGTACTTC.

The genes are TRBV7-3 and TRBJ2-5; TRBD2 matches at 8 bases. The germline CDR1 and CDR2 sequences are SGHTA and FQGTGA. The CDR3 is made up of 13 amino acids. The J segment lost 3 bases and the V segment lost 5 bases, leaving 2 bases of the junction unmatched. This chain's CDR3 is CASSQLAEETQYF. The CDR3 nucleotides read TGTGCCAGCAGCCAACTAGCGGAAGAGACCCAGTACTTC. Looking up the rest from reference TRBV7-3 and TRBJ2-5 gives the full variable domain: GAGVSQTPSNKVTEKGKYVELRCDPISGHTALYWYRQSLGQGPEFLIYFQGTGAADDSGLPNDRFFAVRPEGSVSTLKIQRTERGDSAVYLCASSQLAEETQYFGPGTRLLVL.